This TCR beta chain comes out of a study of cytomegalovirus exposure and HLA in healthy donors. General study findings and limits: Equally common other TCR beta chains were less clonally expanded than HLA-associated ones, a later analysis found.

Concerning this clone itself: As yet, its antigen is unknown.

PCR used 60 Vbeta primers and 13 Jbeta primers. Generated by immunoSEQ multiplex PCR, the TCRdb table keeps only in-frame clones and is missing some. The sample yields approximately 100,000 clones, 70% to 80% seen once. Germline CDR1 KGHSH, CDR2 LQKENI. CDR3 size: 14 residues. The V gene lost 3 bases and the J gene lost 1 base, with 7 bases spanning the gap. The material sequenced was PBMCs. The chain couples TRBV18 to TRBJ1-3; D is possibly TRBD1 (5 bases). The source is a man in his fifties or sixties in good health and CMV-seropositive. The chain's CDR3 is CASSPQGSGNTIYF. The DNA for the CDR3 is TGTGCCAGCTCACCGCAGGGATCTGGAAACACCATATATTTT.